This TCR beta chain was sequenced in a study of cytomegalovirus exposure and HLA in healthy donors. Samples came from healthy bone marrow donors. This clone was seen only a few times. Its cognate antigen is unknown. The CDR3 has 12 residues. V was shortened by 4 bases and J by 5 bases, with 9 bases between the two germline ends. The germline CDR1 and CDR2 sequences are SEHNR and FQNEAQ (reference sequence). 60 Vbeta and 13 Jbeta primers were used in PCR. Method: immunoSEQ multiplex PCR; TCRdb's copy keeps in-frame clones and lacks some. This sample has approximately 140,000 clones, with around 80% found just once. General study findings and limits: Presence/absence analyses assumed roughly uniform sequencing depth across donors. According to the study, 150 to 200 TCR beta chains were cytomegalovirus-associated. Later on, an analysis tied 15,000 to 20,000 TCR beta sequences to HLA alleles at 0.05 false discovery rate.

The TCR comes from a woman aged 45-65 years in good health and CMV-seropositive. The sequenced sample was PBMCs. V gene TRBV7-9 combines with J gene TRBJ2-7; TRBD2 might be the D (5 bases). This CDR3 is CASSSYGDEQYF. The CDR3 DNA is TGTGCCAGCAGCTCATACGGGGACGAGCAGTACTTC.